In this sample, the clone carrying this T cell receptor beta chain turned up many times. The antigen remains unidentified. MiXCR was run by TCRdb on the reads, yielding one entry per CDR3 protein. The sample includes around 530,000 distinct CDR3 sequences, 15% to 20% of them seen just once. This entry belongs to a study of T cell repertoires in cytomegalovirus infection. In the study overall: Public signatures in TCR beta pointed to CMV infection and matching HLA type. Findings and limits, study-wide: Pooled public TCR beta family frequency picked out CMV carriers with the relevant HLA. HLA-C-restricted, CMV-specific TCR beta clonotypes were dominant ex vivo.

Germline lookup yields CDR1 DFQATT and CDR2 SNEGSKA (reference sequence). This CDR3 contains 17 residues. V was trimmed by 0 bases and J by 1 base, leaving 16 bases between them. The sequenced sample was CD8+ T cells from PBMCs. This chain joins TRBV20-1 and TRBJ1-3, with no clear D. This receptor was identified in a human donor in good health (CMV status not recorded). Some clones in this sample may be carry-over from other donors' samples. DNA of the CDR3: TGCAGTGCTAGAGATATGGTCCGGTTGAATTCTGGAAACACCATATATTTT. This sequence encodes CSARDMVRLNSGNTIYF.